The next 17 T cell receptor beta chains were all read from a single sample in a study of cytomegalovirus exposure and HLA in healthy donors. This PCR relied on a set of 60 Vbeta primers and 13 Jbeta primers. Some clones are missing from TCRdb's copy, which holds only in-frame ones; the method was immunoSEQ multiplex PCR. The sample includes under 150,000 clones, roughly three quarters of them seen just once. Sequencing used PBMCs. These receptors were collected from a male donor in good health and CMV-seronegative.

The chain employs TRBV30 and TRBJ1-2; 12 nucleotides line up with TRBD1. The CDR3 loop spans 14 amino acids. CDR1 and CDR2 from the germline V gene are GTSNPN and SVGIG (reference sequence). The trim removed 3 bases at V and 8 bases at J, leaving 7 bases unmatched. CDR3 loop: CAWSGDRGRRGYTF. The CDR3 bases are TGTGCCTGGAGCGGGGACAGGGGGCGTAGAGGCTACACCTTC.

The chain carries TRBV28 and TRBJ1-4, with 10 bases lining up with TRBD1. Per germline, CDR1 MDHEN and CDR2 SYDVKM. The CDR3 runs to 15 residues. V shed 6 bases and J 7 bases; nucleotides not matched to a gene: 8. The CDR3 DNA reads TGTGCCAGCAGCCCTGAGGGGACAGGGGTTGAAAAACTGTTTTTT. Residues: CASSPEGTGVEKLFF.

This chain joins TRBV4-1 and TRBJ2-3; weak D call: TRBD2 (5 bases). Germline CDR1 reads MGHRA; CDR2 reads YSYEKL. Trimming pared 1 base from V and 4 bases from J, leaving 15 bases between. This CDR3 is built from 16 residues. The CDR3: CASSQGRRTVSDTQYF. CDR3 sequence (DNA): TGCGCCAGCAGCCAAGGCAGACGGACTGTTTCAGATACGCAGTATTTT.

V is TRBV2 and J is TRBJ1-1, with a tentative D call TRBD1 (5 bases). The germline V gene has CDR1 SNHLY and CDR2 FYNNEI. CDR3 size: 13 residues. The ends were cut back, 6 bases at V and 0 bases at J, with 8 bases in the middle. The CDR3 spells CASRTEMNTEAFF. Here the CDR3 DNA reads TGTGCCAGCAGGACAGAAATGAACACTGAAGCTTTCTTT.

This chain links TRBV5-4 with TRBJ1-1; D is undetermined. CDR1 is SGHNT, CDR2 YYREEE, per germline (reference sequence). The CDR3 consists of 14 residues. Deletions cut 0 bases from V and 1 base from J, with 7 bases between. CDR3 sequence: CASSLAEQNTEAFF. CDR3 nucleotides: TGTGCCAGCAGCTTGGCGGAGCAGAACACTGAAGCTTTCTTT.

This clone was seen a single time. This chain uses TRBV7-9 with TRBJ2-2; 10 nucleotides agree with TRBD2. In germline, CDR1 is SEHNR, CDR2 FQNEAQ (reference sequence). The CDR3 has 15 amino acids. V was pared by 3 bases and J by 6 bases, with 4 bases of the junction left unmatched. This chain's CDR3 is CASSFQGLAPGELFF. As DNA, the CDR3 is TGTGCCAGCAGCTTTCAGGGACTAGCGCCCGGGGAGCTGTTTTTT.

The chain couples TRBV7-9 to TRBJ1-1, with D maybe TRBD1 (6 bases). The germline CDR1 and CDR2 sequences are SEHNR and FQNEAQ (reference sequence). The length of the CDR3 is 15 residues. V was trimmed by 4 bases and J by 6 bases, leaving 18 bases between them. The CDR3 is CASSYFGQSGAEAFF. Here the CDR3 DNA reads TGTGCCAGCAGCTATTTTGGACAGTCCGGGGCTGAAGCTTTCTTT.

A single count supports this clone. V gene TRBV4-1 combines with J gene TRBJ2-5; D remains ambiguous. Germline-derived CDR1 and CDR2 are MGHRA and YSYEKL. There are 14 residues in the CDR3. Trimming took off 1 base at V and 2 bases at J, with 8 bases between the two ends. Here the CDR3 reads CASSQGAGQETQYF. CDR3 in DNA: TGCGCCAGCAGCCAAGGGGCCGGACAAGAGACCCAGTACTTC.

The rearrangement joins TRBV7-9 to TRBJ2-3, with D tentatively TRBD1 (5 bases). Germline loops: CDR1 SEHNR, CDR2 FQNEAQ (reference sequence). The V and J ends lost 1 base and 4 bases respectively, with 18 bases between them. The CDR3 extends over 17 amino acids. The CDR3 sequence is CASSLGTSPIRADTQYF. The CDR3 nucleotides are TGTGCCAGCAGCTTAGGGACATCCCCCATACGGGCAGATACGCAGTATTTT.

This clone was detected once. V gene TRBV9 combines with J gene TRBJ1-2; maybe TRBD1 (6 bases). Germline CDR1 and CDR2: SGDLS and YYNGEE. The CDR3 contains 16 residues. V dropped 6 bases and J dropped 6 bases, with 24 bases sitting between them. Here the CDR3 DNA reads TGTGCCAGCACTCCTTCCGCCGGGACATACAAGGATGGCTACACCTTC. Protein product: CASTPSAGTYKDGYTF.

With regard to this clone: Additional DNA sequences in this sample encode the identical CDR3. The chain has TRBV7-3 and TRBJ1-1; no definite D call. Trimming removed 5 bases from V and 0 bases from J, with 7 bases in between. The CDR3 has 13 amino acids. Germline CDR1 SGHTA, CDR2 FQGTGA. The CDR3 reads CASSLHMNTEAFF. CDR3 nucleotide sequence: TGTGCCAGCAGCCTTCACATGAACACTGAAGCTTTCTTT.

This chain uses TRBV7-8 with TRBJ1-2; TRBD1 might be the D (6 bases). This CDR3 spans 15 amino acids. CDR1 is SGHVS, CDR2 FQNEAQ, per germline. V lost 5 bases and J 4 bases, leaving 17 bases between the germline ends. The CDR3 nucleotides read TGTGCCAGCAGCCCTCTTGAGGGGGTCGGCTATGGCTACACCTTC. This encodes CASSPLEGVGYGYTF.

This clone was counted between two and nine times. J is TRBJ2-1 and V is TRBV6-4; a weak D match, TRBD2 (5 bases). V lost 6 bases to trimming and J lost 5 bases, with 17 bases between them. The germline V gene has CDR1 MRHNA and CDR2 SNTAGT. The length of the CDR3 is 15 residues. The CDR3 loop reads CASRPAAGANNEQFF. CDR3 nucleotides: TGTGCCAGCAGGCCCGCTGCGGGCGCAAACAATGAGCAGTTCTTC.

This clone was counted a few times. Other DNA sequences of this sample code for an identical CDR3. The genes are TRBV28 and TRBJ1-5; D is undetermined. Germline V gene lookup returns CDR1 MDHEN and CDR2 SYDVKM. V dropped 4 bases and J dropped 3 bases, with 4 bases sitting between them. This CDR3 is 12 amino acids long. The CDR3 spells CASSSYNQPQHF. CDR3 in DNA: TGTGCCAGCAGTTCTTACAATCAGCCCCAGCATTTT.

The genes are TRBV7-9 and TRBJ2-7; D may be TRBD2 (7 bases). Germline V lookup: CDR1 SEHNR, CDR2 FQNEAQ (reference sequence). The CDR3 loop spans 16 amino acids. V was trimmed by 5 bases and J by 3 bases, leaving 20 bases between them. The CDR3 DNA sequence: TGTGCCAGCAGCCCCCGGGGGGCTGGGGTTTACTACGAGCAGTACTTC. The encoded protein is CASSPRGAGVYYEQYF.

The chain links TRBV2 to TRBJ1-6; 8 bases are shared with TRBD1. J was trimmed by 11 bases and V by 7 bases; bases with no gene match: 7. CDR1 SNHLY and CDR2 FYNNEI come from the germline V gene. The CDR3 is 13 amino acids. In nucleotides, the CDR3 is TGTGCCAGCATGGACAGGGTGAAGGCACCCCTCCACTTT. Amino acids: CASMDRVKAPLHF.

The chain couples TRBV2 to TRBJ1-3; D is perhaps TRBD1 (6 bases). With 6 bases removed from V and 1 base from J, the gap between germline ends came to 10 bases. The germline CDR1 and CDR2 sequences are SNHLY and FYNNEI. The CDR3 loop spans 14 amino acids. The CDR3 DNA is TGTGCCAGCAGGGCTGGACAGTCTGGAAACACCATATATTTT. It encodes CASRAGQSGNTIYF.